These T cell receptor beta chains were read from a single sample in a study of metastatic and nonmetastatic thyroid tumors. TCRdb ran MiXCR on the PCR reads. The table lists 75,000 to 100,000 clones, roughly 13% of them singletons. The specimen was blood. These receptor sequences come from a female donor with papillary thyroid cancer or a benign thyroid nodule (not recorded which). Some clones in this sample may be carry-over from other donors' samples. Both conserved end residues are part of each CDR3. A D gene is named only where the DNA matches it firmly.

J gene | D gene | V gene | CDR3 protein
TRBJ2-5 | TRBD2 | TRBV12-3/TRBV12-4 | CASSSWTSGKVSETQYF
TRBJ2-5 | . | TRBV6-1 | CASATGQTQYF
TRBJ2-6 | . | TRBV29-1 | CSVDAGPGANVLTF
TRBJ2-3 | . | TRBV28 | CASSLIGGKTDTQYF
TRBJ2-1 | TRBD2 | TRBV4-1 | CASSHSGGGDEYNEQFF
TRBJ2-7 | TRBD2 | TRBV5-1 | CASSPGGRRGTYEQYF
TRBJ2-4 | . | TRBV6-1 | CASSIRGVQYF
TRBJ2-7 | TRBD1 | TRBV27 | CASSLWQGQGNHEQYF
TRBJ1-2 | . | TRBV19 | CASSPTGMRGYGYTF
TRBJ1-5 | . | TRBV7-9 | CASSSTGQPQHF